The clone carrying this T cell receptor (beta chain) was seen ten or more times. No antigen is known for it. The CDR3 runs to 16 residues. V lost 7 bases to trimming and J lost 5 bases, with 21 bases between them. TCRdb reprocessed the 5' RACE reads with MiXCR, giving one entry per CDR3 protein. The sample records 240,000 or so distinct CDR3 sequences, over 9.5% being singletons. The data were taken from a study of identical twins. Study-wide findings and caveats: Insertions ran lower in abundant cord blood beta clonotypes, though not in memory repertoires.

The rearrangement links TRBV12-3 or TRBV12-4 to TRBJ2-1; D is unresolved. Sequenced sample: memory T cells sorted from blood. The sequence derives from a man aged 45 to 65 in good health. The CDR3 protein is CASNIPGVIGNNEQFF. CDR3 DNA: TGTGCCAGCAACATCCCCGGAGTGATCGGTAACAATGAGCAGTTCTTC.